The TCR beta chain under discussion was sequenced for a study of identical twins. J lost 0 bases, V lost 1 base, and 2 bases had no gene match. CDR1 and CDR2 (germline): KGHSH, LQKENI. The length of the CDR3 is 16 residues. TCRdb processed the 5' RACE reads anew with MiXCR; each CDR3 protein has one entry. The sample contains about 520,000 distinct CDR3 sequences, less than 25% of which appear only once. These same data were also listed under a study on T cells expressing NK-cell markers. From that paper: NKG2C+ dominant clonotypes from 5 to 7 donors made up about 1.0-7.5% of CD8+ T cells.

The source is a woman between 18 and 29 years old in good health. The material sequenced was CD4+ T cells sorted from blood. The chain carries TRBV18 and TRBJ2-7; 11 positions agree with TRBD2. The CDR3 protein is CASSPLLAGGSYEQYF. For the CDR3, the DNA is TGTGCCAGCTCACCACTGCTAGCGGGAGGCTCCTACGAGCAGTACTTC.